Following are 32 T cell receptor beta chains from one sample sequenced in a study of cytomegalovirus exposure and HLA in healthy donors. PCR involved 60 Vbeta and 13 Jbeta primers. Clones were read by immunoSEQ multiplex PCR, and TCRdb kept only the in-frame ones, dropping some. Of 110,000 or so clones listed, roughly three quarters are singletons. Sequences were obtained from PBMCs. These TCRs come from a woman aged 45-60 years in good health and CMV-seropositive.

The CDR3 region is CASSEGGLVNTEAFF. CDR3 DNA sequence: TGTGCCAGCAGTGAGGGTGGGCTGGTGAACACTGAAGCTTTCTTT. The chain recombines TRBV25-1 with TRBJ1-1; D not resolved. CDR1 is MGHDK, CDR2 SYGVNS, per germline. The CDR3 length is 15 residues. V shed 3 bases and J shed 0 bases, with 11 bases lying between them.

J is TRBJ2-2 and V is TRBV27, with TRBD1 matching 10 bases. The V gene's germline CDR1 is MNHEY and CDR2 SMNVEV (reference sequence). Trimming cost V 3 bases and J 4 bases; bases outside gene matches: 5. The CDR3 totals 16 residues. The chain's CDR3 is CASSFRQGAGTGELFF. The CDR3 nucleotides are TGTGCCAGCAGTTTCCGACAGGGGGCAGGCACCGGGGAGCTGTTTTTT.

Concerning this clone: An end of the junction differs from the germline gene, which may be a read error. This chain connects TRBV7-7 to TRBJ1-1, with a possible D match to TRBD1 (5 bases). Germline CDR1 SSHAT, CDR2 FNYEAQ (reference sequence). CDR3 length: 13 residues. CDR3 nucleotide sequence: TGTGCTAGCAGCTTAGCGGCAGGGACTGAAGCTTTCTTT. It is translated as CASSLAAGTEAFF.

This clone was seen more than once but under ten times. The J gene is TRBJ1-4, the V gene TRBV13; D gene uncertain. The CDR3 spans 14 residues. CDR1 is PRHDT, CDR2 FYEKMQ, per germline (reference sequence). Trimming cost V 2 bases and J 8 bases, with 12 bases left between them. DNA of the CDR3: TGTGCCAGCAGCTTAAGGCATTCGGAGGAAAAACTGTTTTTT. Encoded protein: CASSLRHSEEKLFF.

The chain joins TRBV6-5 to TRBJ2-7, with TRBD1 identical over 10 bases. After removal of 2 bases from V and 3 bases from J, the junction contained 1 base not matched to a gene. Germline CDR1 MNHEY, CDR2 SVGAGI. This CDR3 is 14 amino acids long. CDR3 DNA: TGTGCCAGCAGTTACCGGGACAGGGGCTACGAGCAGTACTTC. This codes for CASSYRDRGYEQYF.

The chain joins TRBV7-9 to TRBJ2-1, with D tentatively TRBD1 (5 bases). In germline, CDR1 is SEHNR, CDR2 FQNEAQ (reference sequence). V lost 2 bases, J lost 10 bases, and 9 bases lay in between. The CDR3 loop spans 12 amino acids. The CDR3 DNA sequence: TGTGCCAGCAGCTTAATTGGACAAGAGCAGTTCTTC. Its protein is CASSLIGQEQFF.

The chain uses TRBV29-1 and TRBJ2-1; TRBD2 matches 13 bases. The CDR3 runs 16 residues. Germline CDR1 is SQVTM and CDR2 is ANQGSEA. With V trimmed by 6 bases and J by 1 base, 6 bases remained unmatched. The CDR3 region is CSVLTSGGPSYNEQFF. The CDR3, as DNA: TGCAGCGTGCTGACTAGCGGGGGGCCTTCCTACAATGAGCAGTTCTTC.

This sequence joins TRBV15 and TRBJ2-2; TRBD1 aligns across 8 bases. CDR3 length: 17 residues. J was trimmed by 0 bases and V by 5 bases; bases with no gene match: 8. Germline V gives CDR1 LNHNV, CDR2 YYDKDF (reference sequence). The CDR3 bases are TGTGCCACCAGCGCCCCTGGGGGACAGGCGAACACCGGGGAGCTGTTTTTT. Translation: CATSAPGGQANTGELFF.

This clone has more than one count but fewer than ten. The genes are TRBV5-1 and TRBJ2-3, with 7 bases aligning to TRBD2. This CDR3 comprises 17 residues. Germline CDR1 is SGHRS and CDR2 is YFSETQ. V lost 3 bases and J lost 0; bases outside the gene matches: 10. CDR3 in DNA: TGCGCCAGCAGCTCCGGCAAGACTAGCAGTAGCACAGATACGCAGTATTTT. This encodes CASSSGKTSSSTDTQYF.

V is TRBV5-1 and J is TRBJ2-1; 7 bases line up with TRBD1. In germline, CDR1 is SGHRS, CDR2 YFSETQ. The V gene end was trimmed by 3 bases and the J gene end by 8 bases; junction bases not matched to a gene: 8. CDR3 length: 14 residues. The CDR3: CASSYGTESYEQFF. For the CDR3, the DNA is TGCGCCAGCAGCTACGGGACAGAGAGTTATGAGCAGTTCTTC.

The J gene is TRBJ2-2, the V gene TRBV7-3; TRBD2 aligns across 8 bases. The junction had 7 bases not matched to a gene; V was cut back by 4 bases and J by 6 bases. CDR1 is SGHTA, CDR2 FQGTGA, per germline. CDR3 length equals 15 residues. CDR3 DNA sequence: TGTGCCAGCAGCTCCATAGCGGGAAGCTCCGGGGAGCTGTTTTTT. Residues: CASSSIAGSSGELFF.

The V call is TRBV19, the J call TRBJ1-1; 11 bases fit TRBD1. After removal of 4 bases from V and 1 base from J, the junction contained 5 bases not matched to a gene. The CDR3 extends over 16 amino acids. CDR1 and CDR2 (germline): LNHDA, SQIVND (reference sequence). CDR3 protein: CASSTGTGGANTEAFF. CDR3 sequence (DNA): TGTGCCAGTAGTACGGGGACAGGGGGTGCGAACACTGAAGCTTTCTTT. The entire variable domain, with the rest obtained from reference TRBV19 and TRBJ1-1, is as follows: DGGITQSPKYLFRKEGQNVTLSCEQNLNHDAMYWYRQDPGQGLRLIYYSQIVNDFQKGDIAEGYSVSREKKESFPLTVTSAQKNPTAFYLCASSTGTGGANTEAFFGQGTRLTVV.

In regard to this clone: The same CDR3 also results from other DNA sequences found in this sample. The V and J genes are TRBV19 and TRBJ1-1, with D unclear. The CDR3 is made up of 13 amino acids. V lost 1 base, J lost 0 bases, and 3 bases lay in between. Germline V lookup: CDR1 LNHDA, CDR2 SQIVND (reference sequence). Here the CDR3 DNA reads TGTGCCAGTAGTATAGTAGTGAACACTGAAGCTTTCTTT. Residues: CASSIVVNTEAFF.

The J gene is TRBJ1-2, the V gene TRBV7-2, with TRBD1 matching 7 bases. The V segment lost 8 bases and the J segment 5 bases; nucleotides outside the gene matches: 8. Germline lookup yields CDR1 SGHTA and CDR2 FQGNSA. The CDR3 contains 13 residues. The CDR3 protein is CASRSGTDYGYTF. Here the CDR3 DNA reads TGTGCCAGCCGCTCCGGGACAGATTATGGCTACACCTTC.

V gene TRBV2 combines with J gene TRBJ2-5; 7 nucleotides line up with TRBD2. V was pared by 7 bases and J by 3 bases, with 5 bases of the junction left unmatched. In germline, CDR1 is SNHLY, CDR2 FYNNEI. The CDR3 consists of 13 residues. CDR3 coding DNA: TGTGCCAGCACCCGGGGGGTGAAAGAGACCCAGTACTTC. This sequence encodes CASTRGVKETQYF.

The chain employs TRBV6-6 and TRBJ2-1, with 10 nucleotides matching TRBD2. V trimming: 5 bases; J trimming: 5 bases; junction bases outside the gene matches: 9. Germline V gene sequence: CDR1 MNHNY, CDR2 SVGAGI (reference sequence). The CDR3 contains 16 residues. Here the CDR3 DNA reads TGTGCCAGCAGTAATGAGCGGGGGGGGGTAAACAATGAGCAGTTCTTC. Translated, it gives CASSNERGGVNNEQFF.

The rearrangement joins TRBV25-1 to TRBJ2-7; perhaps TRBD2 as D (6 bases). The V and J ends lost 6 bases and 9 bases respectively, with 12 bases between them. CDR1 is MGHDK and CDR2 is SYGVNS in the germline V gene. The CDR3 extends over 11 amino acids. The CDR3 reads CASRGVGGQYF. As DNA, the CDR3 is TGTGCCAGCAGAGGGGTGGGGGGGCAGTACTTC.

The V and J genes are TRBV5-1 and TRBJ2-1, with 9 nucleotides matching TRBD2. Germline CDR1 SGHRS, CDR2 YFSETQ. The CDR3 totals 16 residues. V gave up 4 bases and J gave up 7 bases; unmatched junction bases: 12. The CDR3 loop is CASSRGGAEDGNEQFF. DNA of the CDR3: TGCGCCAGCAGCCGCGGGGGGGCGGAGGATGGGAATGAGCAGTTCTTC. The full variable domain, its missing parts supplied by reference TRBV5-1 and TRBJ2-1, is KAGVTQTPRYLIKTRGQQVTLSCSPISGHRSVSWYQQTPGQGLQFLFEYFSETQRNKGNFPGRFSGRQFSNSRSEMNVSTLELGDSALYLCASSRGGAEDGNEQFFGPGTRLTVL.

This chain's CDR3 is CASSPTGVSTIYF. The CDR3 nucleotides are TGTGCCAGCAGTCCCACAGGAGTGAGCACCATATATTTT. This sequence joins TRBV27 and TRBJ1-3; possibly TRBD1 for D (5 bases). V shed 5 bases and J shed 9 bases, with 14 bases lying between them. This CDR3 comprises 13 residues. Germline V gene lookup returns CDR1 MNHEY and CDR2 SMNVEV (reference sequence).

The V call is TRBV2, the J call TRBJ2-6; 7 bases are shared with TRBD1. Germline CDR1 reads SNHLY; CDR2 reads FYNNEI. The CDR3 runs 15 residues. With 5 bases clipped from V and 0 bases from J, the junction kept 1 base outside the gene matches. The CDR3 sequence is CASSYRGSGANVLTF. The DNA of the CDR3 is TGTGCCAGCAGTTACAGGGGCTCTGGGGCCAACGTCCTGACTTTC.

The chain employs TRBV11-2 and TRBJ2-3, with TRBD2 matching 10 bases. CDR3 size: 15 residues. J lost 4 bases, V lost 2 bases, and 3 bases had no gene match. CDR1 SGHAT and CDR2 FQNNGV come from the germline V gene. DNA for the CDR3: TGTGCCAGCAGCTTATTAGCGGGGGGATCAGATACGCAGTATTTT. The encoded protein is CASSLLAGGSDTQYF.

The chain carries TRBV2 and TRBJ1-1; unclear D gene. There are 13 residues in the CDR3. Between the trimmed V and J ends, which lost 7 bases and 2 bases, there was a span of 11 bases. The germline V gene encodes CDR1 SNHLY and CDR2 FYNNEI. CDR3 in amino acids: CASNREKNTEAFF. CDR3 bases: TGTGCCAGCAACCGGGAGAAAAACACTGAAGCTTTCTTT. Supplemented by reference TRBV2 and TRBJ1-1, the full variable domain reads EPEVTQTPSHQVTQMGQEVILRCVPISNHLYFYWYRQILGQKVEFLVSFYNNEISEKSEIFDDQFSVERPDGSNFTLKIRSTKLEDSAMYFCASNREKNTEAFFGQGTRLTVV.

The chain is built from TRBV2 and TRBJ1-5, with D possibly matching TRBD1 (5 bases). Germline lookup yields CDR1 SNHLY and CDR2 FYNNEI. The CDR3 extends over 14 amino acids. The V and J ends lost 4 bases and 3 bases respectively, with 10 bases between them. The chain's CDR3 is CASSADSLNQPQHF. DNA for the CDR3: TGTGCCAGCAGTGCCGACAGTCTCAATCAGCCCCAGCATTTT.

J is TRBJ1-5 and V is TRBV6-1; D is unresolved. V lost 5 bases to trimming and J lost 0 bases, with 11 bases between them. Germline V lookup: CDR1 MNHNS, CDR2 SASEGT. The CDR3 runs 15 residues. CDR3 sequence: CASSLTEYSNQPQHF. CDR3 nucleotides: TGTGCCAGCAGTCTTACAGAATATAGCAATCAGCCCCAGCATTTT.

In the case of this clone: A junction end diverges from the germline sequence, so it may reflect a read error. This rearrangement joins TRBV12-5 to TRBJ1-2; possible D gene TRBD1, 5 bases. This CDR3 contains 12 residues. The germline V gene has CDR1 LGHNT and CDR2 FRNRAP. The CDR3 coding sequence is TGTGCTAGTGGTTGGGTGGCAGGGCAAGTTTCCTTC. Amino acids: CASGWVAGQVSF.

V usage is TRBV5-4 and J usage is TRBJ2-4, with a weak D call TRBD2 (6 bases). The germline V gene has CDR1 SGHNT and CDR2 YYREEE (reference sequence). CDR3 length equals 18 residues. V lost 1 base, J lost 3 bases, and 20 bases lay in between. DNA of the CDR3: TGTGCCAGCAGCTTGTCTCGCCCGGGGGAGGAACTCAAAAACATTCAGTACTTC. Translated: CASSLSRPGEELKNIQYF.

This clone was seen only a few times. V gene TRBV11-3 combines with J gene TRBJ2-2; a weak D match, TRBD2 (5 bases). CDR1 and CDR2 from the germline V gene are SGHNT and YENEEA. The V and J ends lost 0 bases and 5 bases respectively, with 16 bases between them. This CDR3 region has 17 residues. For the CDR3, the DNA is TGTGCCAGCAGCTTAGATCGGGTCGGGAATTGGACCGGGGAGCTGTTTTTT. Its translation is CASSLDRVGNWTGELFF.

The CDR3 nucleotides are TGCGCCAGCAGCTGGGACAGGTCTAACTATGGCTACACCTTC. It translates to CASSWDRSNYGYTF. The chain is built from TRBV5-1 and TRBJ1-2, with 8 nucleotides matching TRBD1. Germline CDR1 reads SGHRS; CDR2 reads YFSETQ. The length of the CDR3 is 14 residues. Trimming at V came to 3 bases and at J to 0 bases, leaving 1 base not matched to a gene.

This clone occurred a few times. DNA for the CDR3: TGTGCCATCAGTGAGACTAGCGGAGATTACAATGAGCAGTTCTTC. It translates to CAISETSGDYNEQFF. This sequence joins TRBV10-3 and TRBJ2-1; TRBD2 matches 8 bases. Germline V gives CDR1 ENHRY, CDR2 SYGVKD. The CDR3 has 15 amino acids. V shed 2 bases and J 4 bases; nucleotides not matched to a gene: 4.

This chain links TRBV5-6 with TRBJ2-5, with 7 bases aligning to TRBD1. The J call may be in error: the DNA end matches TRBJ2-7 better. Germline V gives CDR1 SGHDT, CDR2 YYEEEE. This CDR3 is built from 15 residues. CDR3 sequence (DNA): TGTGCCAGCAGCTTACCGACAGGGCCGACCTACGAGCAGTACTTC. It is translated as CASSLPTGPTYEQYF.

The chain carries TRBV19 and TRBJ2-7; 8 bases agree with TRBD2. The CDR3 consists of 14 residues. The V gene end was trimmed by 5 bases and the J gene end by 3 bases; junction bases not matched to a gene: 6. Germline CDR1 is LNHDA and CDR2 is SQIVND (reference sequence). DNA of the CDR3: TGTGCCAGTAGTCCTAGCGGGTCAGACTACGAGCAGTACTTC. Translated, it gives CASSPSGSDYEQYF.

This chain connects TRBV4-1 to TRBJ2-2, with 14 bases identical to TRBD2. The V and J ends lost 0 bases and 3 bases, in that order; junction bases with no gene match: 12. The CDR3 has 21 residues. From germline, CDR1 is MGHRA and CDR2 YSYEKL. The CDR3 spells CASSQDLFRLAGGSYTGELFF. Here the CDR3 DNA reads TGCGCCAGCAGCCAAGATCTGTTTAGACTAGCGGGAGGGTCTTACACCGGGGAGCTGTTTTTT.